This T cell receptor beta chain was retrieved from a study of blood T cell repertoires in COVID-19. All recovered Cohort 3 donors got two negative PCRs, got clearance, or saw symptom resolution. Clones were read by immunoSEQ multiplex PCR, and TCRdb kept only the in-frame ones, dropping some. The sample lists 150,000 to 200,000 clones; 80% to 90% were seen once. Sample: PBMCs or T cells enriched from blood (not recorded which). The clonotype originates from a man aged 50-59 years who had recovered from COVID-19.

The CDR3 spells CASSYGGYGYTF. CDR3 coding DNA: TGTGCCAGCAGTTACGGGGGGTATGGCTACACCTTC. V is TRBV6-2 or TRBV6-3 and J is TRBJ1-2, with D perhaps matching TRBD1 (5 bases). The length of the CDR3 is 12 residues. The germline CDR1 and CDR2 sequences are MNHEY and SVGEGT. V was shortened by 2 bases and J by 5 bases, with 6 bases between the two germline ends.